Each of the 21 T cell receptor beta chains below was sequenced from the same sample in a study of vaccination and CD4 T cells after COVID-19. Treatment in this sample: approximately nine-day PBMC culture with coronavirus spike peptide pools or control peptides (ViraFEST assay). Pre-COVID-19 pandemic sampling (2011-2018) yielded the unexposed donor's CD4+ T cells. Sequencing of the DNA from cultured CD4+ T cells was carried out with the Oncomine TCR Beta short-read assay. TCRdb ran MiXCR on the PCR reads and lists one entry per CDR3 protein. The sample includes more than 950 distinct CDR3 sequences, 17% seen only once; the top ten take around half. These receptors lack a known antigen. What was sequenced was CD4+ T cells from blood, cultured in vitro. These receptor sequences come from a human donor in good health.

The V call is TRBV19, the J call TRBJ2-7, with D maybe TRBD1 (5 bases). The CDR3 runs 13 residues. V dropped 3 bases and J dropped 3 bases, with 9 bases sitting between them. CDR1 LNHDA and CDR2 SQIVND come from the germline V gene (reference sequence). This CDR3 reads CASSIYRNYEQYF. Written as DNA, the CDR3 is TGTGCCAGTAGTATTTACAGGAACTACGAGCAGTACTTC.

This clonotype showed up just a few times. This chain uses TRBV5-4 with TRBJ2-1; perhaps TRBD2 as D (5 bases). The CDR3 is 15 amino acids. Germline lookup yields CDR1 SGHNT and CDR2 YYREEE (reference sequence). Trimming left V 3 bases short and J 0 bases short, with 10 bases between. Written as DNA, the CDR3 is TGTGCCAGCAGCTCAGCAGCGGACTCCTACAATGAGCAGTTCTTC. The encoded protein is CASSSAADSYNEQFF. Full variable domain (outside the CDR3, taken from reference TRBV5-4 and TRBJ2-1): ETGVTQSPTHLIKTRGQQVTLRCSSQSGHNTVSWYQQALGQGPQFIFQYYREEENGRGNFPPRFSGLQFPNYSSELNVNALELDDSALYLCASSSAADSYNEQFFGPGTRLTVL.

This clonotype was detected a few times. The CDR3 nucleotides read TGTGCCAGCAGCTTACGACTTGTTAGCGGGGGCACAGATACGCAGTATTTT. Amino acids: CASSLRLVSGGTDTQYF. V is TRBV5-4 and J is TRBJ2-3; 8 bases are shared with TRBD2. The V segment lost 2 bases and the J segment 1 base; nucleotides outside the gene matches: 9. This CDR3 spans 17 amino acids. Looked up from germline, CDR1 is SGHNT and CDR2 is YYREEE (reference sequence).

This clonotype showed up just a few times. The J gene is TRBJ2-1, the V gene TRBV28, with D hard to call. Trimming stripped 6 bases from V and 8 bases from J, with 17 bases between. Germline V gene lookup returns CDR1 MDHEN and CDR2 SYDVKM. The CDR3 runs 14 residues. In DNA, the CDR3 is TGTGCCAGCAGAATGTATTCCCCCCCAGATGAGCAGTTCTTC. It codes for CASRMYSPPDEQFF.

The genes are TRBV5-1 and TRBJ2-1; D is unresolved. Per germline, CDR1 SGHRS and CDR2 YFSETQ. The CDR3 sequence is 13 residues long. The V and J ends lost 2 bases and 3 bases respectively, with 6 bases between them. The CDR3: CASSLDHYNEQFF. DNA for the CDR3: TGCGCCAGCAGCTTAGACCACTACAATGAGCAGTTCTTC.

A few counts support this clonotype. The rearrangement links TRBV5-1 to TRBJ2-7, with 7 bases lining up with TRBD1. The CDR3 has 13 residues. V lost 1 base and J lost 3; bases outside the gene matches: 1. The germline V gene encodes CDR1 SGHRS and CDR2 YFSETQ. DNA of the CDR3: TGCGCCAGCAGCTTGCCAGGGGGCTACGAGCAGTACTTC. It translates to CASSLPGGYEQYF.

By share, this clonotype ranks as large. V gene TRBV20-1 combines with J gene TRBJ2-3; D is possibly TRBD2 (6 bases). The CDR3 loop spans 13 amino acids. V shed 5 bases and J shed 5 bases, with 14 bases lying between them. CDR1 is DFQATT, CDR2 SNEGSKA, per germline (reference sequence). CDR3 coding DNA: TGCAGTGCTCGCGGACTATTGGGAGATACGCAGTATTTT. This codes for CSARGLLGDTQYF.

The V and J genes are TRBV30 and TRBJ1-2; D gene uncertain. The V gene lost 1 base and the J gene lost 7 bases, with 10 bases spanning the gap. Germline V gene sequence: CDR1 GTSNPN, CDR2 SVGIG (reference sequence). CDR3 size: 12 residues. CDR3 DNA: TGTGCCTGGAGTGGGAATGGAGTTGGCTACACCTTC. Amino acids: CAWSGNGVGYTF.

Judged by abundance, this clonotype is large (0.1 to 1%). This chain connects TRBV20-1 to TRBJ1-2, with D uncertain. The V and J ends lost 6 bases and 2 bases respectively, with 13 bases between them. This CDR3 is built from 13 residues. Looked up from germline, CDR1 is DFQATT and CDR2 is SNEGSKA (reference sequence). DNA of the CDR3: TGCAGTGCCCTCGGATCGAACAACTATGGCTACACCTTC. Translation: CSALGSNNYGYTF.

The CDR3 DNA reads TGTGCCAGCAGCGTAGAAGGCAGGGGAGGGGATACGCAGTATTTT. Protein sequence: CASSVEGRGGDTQYF. This chain uses TRBV9 with TRBJ2-3; TRBD2 might be the D (7 bases). CDR3 length equals 15 residues. Trimming took off 0 bases at V and 6 bases at J, with 14 bases between the two ends. Germline V gene sequence: CDR1 SGDLS, CDR2 YYNGEE.

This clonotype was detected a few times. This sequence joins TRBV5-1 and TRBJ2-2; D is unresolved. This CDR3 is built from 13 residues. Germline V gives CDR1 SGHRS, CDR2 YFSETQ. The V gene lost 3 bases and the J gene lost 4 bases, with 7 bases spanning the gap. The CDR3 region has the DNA TGCGCCAGCAGCTCGAGACGCACCGGGGAGCTGTTTTTT. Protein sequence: CASSSRRTGELFF. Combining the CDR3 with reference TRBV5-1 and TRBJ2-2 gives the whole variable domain KAGVTQTPRYLIKTRGQQVTLSCSPISGHRSVSWYQQTPGQGLQFLFEYFSETQRNKGNFPGRFSGRQFSNSRSEMNVSTLELGDSALYLCASSSRRTGELFFGEGSRLTVL.

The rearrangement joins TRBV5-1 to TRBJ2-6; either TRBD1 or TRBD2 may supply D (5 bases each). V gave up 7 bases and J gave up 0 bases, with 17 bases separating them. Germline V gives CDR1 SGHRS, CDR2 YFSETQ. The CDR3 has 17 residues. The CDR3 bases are TGCGCCAGCGGTCGGGGCTACGAGAGCTCTGGGGCCAACGTCCTGACTTTC. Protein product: CASGRGYESSGANVLTF.

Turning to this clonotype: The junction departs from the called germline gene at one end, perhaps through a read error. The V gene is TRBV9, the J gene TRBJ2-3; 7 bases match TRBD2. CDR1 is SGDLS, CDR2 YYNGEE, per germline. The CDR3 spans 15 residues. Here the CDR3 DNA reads TGTGCCAGCAGCGTAGAGCCGACTAGCATAGATACGCAGTATTTT. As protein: CASSVEPTSIDTQYF.

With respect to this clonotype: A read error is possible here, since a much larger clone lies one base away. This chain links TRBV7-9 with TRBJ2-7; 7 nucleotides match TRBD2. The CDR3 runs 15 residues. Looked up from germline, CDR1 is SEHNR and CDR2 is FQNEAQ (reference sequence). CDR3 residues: CVSSFSGGGSHEQYF. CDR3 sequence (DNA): TGTGTCAGCAGCTTTAGTGGAGGCGGGAGCCACGAGCAGTACTTC.

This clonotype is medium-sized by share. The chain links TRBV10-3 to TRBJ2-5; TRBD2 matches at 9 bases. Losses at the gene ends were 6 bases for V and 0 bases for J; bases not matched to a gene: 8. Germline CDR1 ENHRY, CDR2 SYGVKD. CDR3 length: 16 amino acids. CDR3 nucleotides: TGTGCCATCAGAGGAGCAGCGGGGGGCTACCAAGAGACCCAGTACTTC. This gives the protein CAIRGAAGGYQETQYF.

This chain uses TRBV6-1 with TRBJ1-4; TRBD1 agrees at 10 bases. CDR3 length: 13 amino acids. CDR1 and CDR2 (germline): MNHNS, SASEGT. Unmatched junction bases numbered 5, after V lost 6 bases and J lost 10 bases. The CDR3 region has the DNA TGTGCCAGCAGGGACAGGGGGTTGCCAAAACTGTTTTTT. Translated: CASRDRGLPKLFF.

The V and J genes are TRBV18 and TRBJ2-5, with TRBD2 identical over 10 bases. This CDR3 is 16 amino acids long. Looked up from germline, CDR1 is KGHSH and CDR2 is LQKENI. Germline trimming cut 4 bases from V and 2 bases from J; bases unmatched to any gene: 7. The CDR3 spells CASSRRATSGQETQYF. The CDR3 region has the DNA TGTGCCAGCTCACGGAGGGCGACTAGCGGGCAAGAGACCCAGTACTTC. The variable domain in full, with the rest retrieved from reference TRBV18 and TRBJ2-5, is NAGVMQNPRHLVRRRGQEARLRCSPMKGHSHVYWYRQLPEEGLKFMVYLQKENIIDESGMPKERFSAEFPKEGPSILRIQQVVRGDSAAYFCASSRRATSGQETQYFGPGTRLLVL.

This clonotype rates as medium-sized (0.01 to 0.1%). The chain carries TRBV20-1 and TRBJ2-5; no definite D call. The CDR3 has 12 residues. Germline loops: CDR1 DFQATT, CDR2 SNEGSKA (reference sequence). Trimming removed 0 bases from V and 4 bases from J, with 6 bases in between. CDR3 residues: CSARDGTETQYF. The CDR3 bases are TGCAGTGCTAGAGATGGTACAGAGACCCAGTACTTC.

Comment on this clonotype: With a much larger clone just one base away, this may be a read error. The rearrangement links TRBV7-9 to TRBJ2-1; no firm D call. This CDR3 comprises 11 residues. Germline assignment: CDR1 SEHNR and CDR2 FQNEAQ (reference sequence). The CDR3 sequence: CASSLADERFF. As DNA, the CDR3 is TGTGCCAGCAGCTTAGCCGATGAGCGGTTCTTC.

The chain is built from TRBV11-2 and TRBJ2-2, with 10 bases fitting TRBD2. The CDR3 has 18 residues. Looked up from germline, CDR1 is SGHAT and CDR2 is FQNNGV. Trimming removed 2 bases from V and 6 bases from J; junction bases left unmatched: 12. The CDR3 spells CASSLSPQAGGPPGELFF. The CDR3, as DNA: TGTGCCAGCAGCTTAAGCCCCCAAGCGGGGGGGCCTCCCGGGGAGCTGTTTTTT.

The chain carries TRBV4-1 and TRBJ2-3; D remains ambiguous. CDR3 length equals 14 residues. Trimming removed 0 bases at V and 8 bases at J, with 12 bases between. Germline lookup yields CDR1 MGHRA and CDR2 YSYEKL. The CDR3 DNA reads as TGCGCCAGCAGCCAAGATCCAGGCGTTACTACGCAGTATTTT. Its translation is CASSQDPGVTTQYF.